Presented here are 10 T cell receptor beta chains from one specimen sequenced in a study of blood T cell repertoires in COVID-19. Only in-frame clones appear in the TCRdb table, and some are missing; sequencing was by immunoSEQ multiplex PCR. Of approximately 290,000 clones listed, over 75% were seen once; the top ten hold approximately 0.94%. The material sequenced was peripheral blood. The origin of the receptors is a human donor with COVID-19, enrolled during active disease. The donor label of this sample is uncertain.

The rearrangement uses TRBV6-5 and TRBJ1-1, with 10 bases aligning to TRBD1. CDR1 MNHEY and CDR2 SVGAGI come from the germline V gene. This CDR3 comprises 14 residues. J was trimmed by 10 bases and V by 7 bases; bases with no gene match: 12. For the CDR3, the DNA is TGTGCCAGCACGGCGACCGGGACAGGGGATTTAGCTTTCTTT. It specifies CASTATGTGDLAFF.

This clone appeared once. The chain joins TRBV10-1 to TRBJ2-3, with 8 bases identical to TRBD2. The V segment lost 3 bases and the J segment 6 bases; nucleotides outside the gene matches: 5. There are 14 residues in the CDR3. Germline V gene lookup returns CDR1 WNHNN and CDR2 SYGVQD (reference sequence). CDR3 DNA: TGCGCCAGCAGTGACCCCCGCGGGAGGGATACGCAGTATTTT. Residues: CASSDPRGRDTQYF.

This clone was found a few times. V gene TRBV29-1 combines with J gene TRBJ1-1; D possibly corresponds to TRBD1 (5 bases). Germline assignment: CDR1 SQVTM and CDR2 ANQGSEA. The CDR3 covers 14 residues. Trimming stripped 4 bases from V and 4 bases from J, with 16 bases between. The CDR3 reads CSVVSQGDGTEAFF. CDR3 DNA sequence: TGCAGCGTTGTCTCGCAAGGGGATGGCACTGAAGCTTTCTTT.

The chain links TRBV29-1 to TRBJ2-4, with D tentatively TRBD1 (5 bases). Trimming removed 4 bases from V and 0 bases from J, with 7 bases in between. Germline loops: CDR1 SQVTM, CDR2 ANQGSEA. The CDR3 consists of 13 residues. The CDR3 nucleotides read TGCAGCGTTGTGGACATAGCCAAAAACATTCAGTACTTC. This codes for CSVVDIAKNIQYF.

This chain connects TRBV19 to TRBJ1-2, with D unresolved. CDR1 is LNHDA, CDR2 SQIVND, per germline (reference sequence). V was clipped by 7 bases and J by 0 bases, with 9 bases between them. The length of the CDR3 is 13 residues. CDR3 nucleotides: TGTGCCAGTAAACTCGATCCTAACTATGGCTACACCTTC. Translation: CASKLDPNYGYTF. Looking up the rest from reference TRBV19 and TRBJ1-2 gives the full variable domain: DGGITQSPKYLFRKEGQNVTLSCEQNLNHDAMYWYRQDPGQGLRLIYYSQIVNDFQKGDIAEGYSVSREKKESFPLTVTSAQKNPTAFYLCASKLDPNYGYTFGSGTRLTVV.

The V gene is TRBV7-9, the J gene TRBJ2-1; D possibly corresponds to TRBD2 (5 bases). The CDR3 has 15 amino acids. V lost 1 base to trimming and J lost 0 bases, with 7 bases between them. Germline CDR1 and CDR2: SEHNR and FQNEAQ (reference sequence). Here the CDR3 reads CASSLGRGSYNEQFF. The CDR3 DNA follows: TGTGCCAGCAGCTTAGGACGGGGCTCCTACAATGAGCAGTTCTTC.

The V call is TRBV30, the J call TRBJ2-1; 8 bases match TRBD2. CDR3 size: 14 residues. Germline loops: CDR1 GTSNPN, CDR2 SVGIG (reference sequence). V gave up 2 bases and J gave up 0 bases; unmatched junction bases: 0. DNA for the CDR3: TGTGCCTGGAGTCGGGGGGGCTCCTACAATGAGCAGTTCTTC. Residues: CAWSRGGSYNEQFF. The variable domain in full, with the rest retrieved from reference TRBV30 and TRBJ2-1, is SQTIHQWPATLVQPVGSPLSLECTVEGTSNPNLYWYRQAAGRGLQLLFYSVGIGQISSEVPQNLSASRPQDRQFILSSKKLLLSDSGFYLCAWSRGGSYNEQFFGPGTRLTVL.

V and J are TRBV7-9 and TRBJ1-3, with unresolved D. Germline V CDR1 and CDR2: SEHNR, FQNEAQ (reference sequence). V was shortened by 1 base and J by 0 bases, with 10 bases between the two germline ends. This CDR3 region has 16 residues. The DNA of the CDR3 is TGTGCCAGCAGCTTAGGCGGGGAAAGCTCTGGAAACACCATATATTTT. It translates to CASSLGGESSGNTIYF.

A remark on this clone: This sequence may be a read error, since a much larger clone differs from it by one base. The V and J genes are TRBV9 and TRBJ1-3; 7 bases fit TRBD1. Per the germline V gene, CDR1 is SGDLS and CDR2 is YYNGEE. After removal of 2 bases from V and 0 bases from J, the junction contained 2 bases not matched to a gene. The CDR3 runs 15 residues. CDR3 protein: CASSVGTASGNTIYF. Here the CDR3 DNA reads TGTGCCAGCAGCGTGGGGACAGCCTCTGGAAACACCATATATTTT.

This clone occurred once. This rearrangement joins TRBV2 to TRBJ1-6; D is uncertain. Germline V gene sequence: CDR1 SNHLY, CDR2 FYNNEI. CDR3 length: 15 residues. Trimming cost V 3 bases and J 0 bases, with 6 bases left between them. Here the CDR3 reads CASSEESSYNSPLHF. The DNA of the CDR3 is TGTGCCAGCAGTGAGGAGAGCTCCTATAATTCACCCCTCCACTTT.